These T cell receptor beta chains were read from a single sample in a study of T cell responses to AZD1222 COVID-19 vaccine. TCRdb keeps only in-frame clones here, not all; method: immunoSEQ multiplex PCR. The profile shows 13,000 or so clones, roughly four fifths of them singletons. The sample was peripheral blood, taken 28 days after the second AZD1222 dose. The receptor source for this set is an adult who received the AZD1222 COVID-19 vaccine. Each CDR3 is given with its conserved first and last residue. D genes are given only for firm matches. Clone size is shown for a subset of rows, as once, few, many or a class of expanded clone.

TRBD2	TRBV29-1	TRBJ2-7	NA	CSATDSEAGGEQYF	TGCAGCGCTACGGACTCTGAAGCGGGAGGGGAGCAGTACTTC
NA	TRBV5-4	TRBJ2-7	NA	CASSWGGHEQYF	TGTGCCAGCAGCTGGGGGGGGCACGAGCAGTACTTC
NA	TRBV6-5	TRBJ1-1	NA	CASSPGPNENTEAFF	TGTGCCAGCAGCCCCGGACCGAACGAGAACACTGAAGCTTTCTTT
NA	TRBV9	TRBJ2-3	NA	CASSVELGMYDTQYF	TGTGCCAGCAGCGTAGAATTGGGCATGTACGATACGCAGTATTTT
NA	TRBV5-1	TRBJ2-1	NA	CASSLRTNNEQFF	TGCGCCAGCAGCTTGCGCACGAACAATGAGCAGTTCTTC
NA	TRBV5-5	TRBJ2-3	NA	CASRATGPDTQYF	TGTGCCAGCAGGGCTACAGGGCCAGATACGCAGTATTTT
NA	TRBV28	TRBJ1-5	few	CASSSVQNNQPQHF	TGTGCCAGCAGTTCGGTACAGAACAATCAGCCCCAGCATTTT
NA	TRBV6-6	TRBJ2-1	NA	CASRVTRNEQFF	TGTGCCAGCAGGGTCACTCGCAATGAGCAGTTCTTC
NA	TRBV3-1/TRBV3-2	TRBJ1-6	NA	CASSQVPENSPLHF	TGTGCCAGCAGCCAAGTTCCGGAAAATTCACCCCTCCACTTT
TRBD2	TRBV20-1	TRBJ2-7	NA	CSASTGGLNEQYF	TGCAGTGCTAGTACGGGGGGACTAAACGAGCAGTACTTC
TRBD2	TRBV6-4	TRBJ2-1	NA	CASSERASGYNEQFF	TGTGCCAGCAGTGAACGGGCTAGCGGATACAATGAGCAGTTCTTC
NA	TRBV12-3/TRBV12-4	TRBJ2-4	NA	CASRVDRNIQYF	TGTGCCAGCAGGGTGGATAGAAACATTCAGTACTTC
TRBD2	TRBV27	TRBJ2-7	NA	CASSPTSGFYEQYF	TGTGCCAGCAGTCCGACTAGCGGTTTCTACGAGCAGTACTTC
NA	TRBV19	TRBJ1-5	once	CASSMGRTATQGQPQHF	TGTGCCAGTAGTATGGGCCGTACAGCTACCCAGGGACAGCCCCAGCATTTT
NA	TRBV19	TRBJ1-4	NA	CASRPQTTNEKLFF	TGTGCCAGTAGACCACAAACAACTAATGAAAAACTGTTTTTT
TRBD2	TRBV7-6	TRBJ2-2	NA	CASSLESSGDTGELFF	TGTGCCAGCAGCTTAGAATCTAGCGGGGATACCGGGGAGCTGTTTTTT
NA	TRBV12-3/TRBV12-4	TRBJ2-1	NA	CASSLGQINEQFF	TGTGCCAGCAGTTTAGGACAAATCAATGAGCAGTTCTTC
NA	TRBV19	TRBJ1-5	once	CATASALEQPQHF	TGTGCCACTGCGTCCGCATTGGAACAGCCCCAGCATTTT
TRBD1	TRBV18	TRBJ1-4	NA	CASSLRDSSNEKLFF	TGTGCCAGCTCACTCCGGGACAGCTCTAATGAAAAACTGTTTTTT
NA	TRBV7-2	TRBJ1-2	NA	CASSSTGGGIGGYTF	TGTGCCAGCAGCTCCACCGGGGGCGGGATAGGGGGCTACACCTTC
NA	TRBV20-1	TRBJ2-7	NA	CSAGRTYEQYF	TGCAGTGCTGGCCGGACTTACGAGCAGTACTTC
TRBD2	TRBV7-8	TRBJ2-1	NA	CASSFPSGGRSEQFF	TGTGCCAGCAGCTTCCCTAGCGGGGGTAGAAGCGAGCAGTTCTTC
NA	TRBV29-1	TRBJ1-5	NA	CSVITGNGHGQPQHF	TGCAGCGTTATAACAGGGAATGGGCACGGGCAGCCCCAGCATTTT
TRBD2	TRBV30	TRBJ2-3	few	CAWSVFSGGSTDTQYF	TGTGCCTGGAGTGTTTTTAGCGGGGGGAGCACAGATACGCAGTATTTT
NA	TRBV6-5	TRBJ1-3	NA	CASWGPRTSGNTIYF	TGTGCCAGCTGGGGTCCAAGAACCTCTGGAAACACCATATATTTT
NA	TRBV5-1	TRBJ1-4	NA	CASSSPPGQGIEKLFF	TGCGCCAGCAGCTCGCCTCCGGGGCAGGGGATTGAAAAACTGTTTTTT
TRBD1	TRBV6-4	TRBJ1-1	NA	CASSPGQGNTEAFF	TGTGCCAGCAGTCCTGGACAGGGGAACACTGAAGCTTTCTTT
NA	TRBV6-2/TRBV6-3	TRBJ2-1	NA	CASSYSESSYNEQFF	TGTGCCAGCAGTTACTCAGAGAGCTCCTACAATGAGCAGTTCTTC
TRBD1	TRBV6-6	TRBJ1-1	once	CASSLRQGQGNTEAFF	TGTGCCAGCAGTTTGCGACAGGGTCAGGGGAACACTGAAGCTTTCTTT
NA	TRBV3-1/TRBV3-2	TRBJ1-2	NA	CASSQVQGERGYGYTF	TGTGCCAGCAGCCAAGTACAGGGAGAGCGGGGCTATGGCTACACCTTC
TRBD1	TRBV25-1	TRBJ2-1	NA	CASSEPGTGRNEQFF	TGTGCCAGCAGTGAACCCGGGACAGGGCGTAATGAGCAGTTCTTC
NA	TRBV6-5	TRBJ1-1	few	CATDGTELTEAFF	TGTGCCACTGATGGGACGGAGTTGACTGAAGCTTTCTTT
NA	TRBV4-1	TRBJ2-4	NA	CASSQRLASWDKNIQYF	TGCGCCAGCAGCCAACGTTTGGCTAGCTGGGACAAAAACATTCAGTACTTC
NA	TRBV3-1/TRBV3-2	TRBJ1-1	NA	CASSQNPGTANTEAFF	TGTGCCAGCAGCCAAAACCCTGGGACGGCGAACACTGAAGCTTTCTTT
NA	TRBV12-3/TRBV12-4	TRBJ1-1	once	CASSLADTEAFF	TGTGCCAGCAGTTTAGCGGACACTGAAGCTTTCTTT
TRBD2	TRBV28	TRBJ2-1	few	CASRVRDYPRNEQFF	TGTGCCAGCAGGGTCCGGGACTACCCCCGTAATGAGCAGTTCTTC
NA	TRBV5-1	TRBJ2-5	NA	CASHELLGETQYF	TGCGCCAGCCACGAGCTATTAGGGGAGACCCAGTACTTC
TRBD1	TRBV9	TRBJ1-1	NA	CASSVADRREAFF	TGTGCCAGCAGCGTAGCGGACAGGAGAGAAGCTTTCTTT
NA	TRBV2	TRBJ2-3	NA	CASSEAERTTDTQYF	TGTGCCAGCAGTGAAGCGGAGCGGACTACAGATACGCAGTATTTT
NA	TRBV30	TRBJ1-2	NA	CAWSVGPSGYTF	TGTGCCTGGAGTGTAGGGCCCAGCGGCTACACCTTC
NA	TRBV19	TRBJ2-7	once	CASSMRGSYEQYF	TGTGCCAGTAGTATGCGGGGATCCTACGAGCAGTACTTC
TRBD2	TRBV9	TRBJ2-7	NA	CASSVGGRESPQYF	TGTGCCAGCAGCGTAGGTGGGAGGGAATCCCCGCAGTACTTC
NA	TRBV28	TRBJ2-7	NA	CASSSSSGPPSEQYF	TGTGCCAGCAGCTCATCCTCGGGACCCCCCAGCGAGCAGTACTTC
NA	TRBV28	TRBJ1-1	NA	CASSETGHKNTEAFF	TGTGCCAGCAGTGAGACGGGACATAAGAACACTGAAGCTTTCTTT
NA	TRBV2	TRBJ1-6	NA	CASSESVNSPLHF	TGTGCCAGCAGTGAATCAGTGAATTCACCCCTCCACTTT
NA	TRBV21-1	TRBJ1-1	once	CASSKDDADEAFF	TGTGCCAGCAGCAAAGACGACGCAGATGAAGCTTTCTTT
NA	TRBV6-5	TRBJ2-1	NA	CASSPEGRHEQFF	TGTGCCAGCAGCCCCGAGGGTCGGCACGAGCAGTTCTTC
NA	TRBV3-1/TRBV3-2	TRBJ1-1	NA	CASSRLRAENTEAFF	TGTGCCAGCAGCCGCCTCAGGGCCGAGAACACTGAAGCTTTCTTT
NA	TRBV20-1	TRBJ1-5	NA	CSASSSARVQPQHF	TGCAGTGCTAGTAGCTCAGCCCGCGTTCAGCCCCAGCATTTT
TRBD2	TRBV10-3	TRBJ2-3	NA	CAISEASGVTDTQYF	TGTGCCATCAGTGAAGCTAGCGGAGTCACAGATACGCAGTATTTT
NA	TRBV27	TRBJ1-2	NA	CASSQQGDYGYTF	TGTGCCAGCAGCCAACAGGGTGACTATGGCTACACCTTC